The 2 T cell receptor beta chains below were found in one sample sequenced in a study of control samples from healthy donors and cancer patients (TCRdb year 2020). The library was obtained by the immunoSEQ multiplex PCR assay. This immuneACCESS table, as held by TCRdb, lists in-frame sequences with V and J called but not all clones. Of the missing ones, under half trace to an unresolved V gene in checked studies; the others have no known cause. Within this sample are about 85,000 clones, with less than 90% of them counted one time only. Of the sample, roughly 7.6% falls within the top ten clones. Sequencing was carried out using blood. These TCRs come from a woman aged 55-69 years in good health.

The rearrangement links TRBV3-1 (or the pseudogene TRBV3-2) to TRBJ2-7, with D unclear. Germline V gene data show CDR1 as LGHDT and CDR2 as YNNKEL (reference sequence). Trimming took off 5 bases at V and 2 bases at J, with 13 bases between the two ends. CDR3 length: 14 amino acids. CDR3 sequence reads: CASSSWQKTYEQYF. DNA of the CDR3: TGTGCCAGCAGCAGTTGGCAGAAAACCTACGAGCAGTACTTC.

The CDR3 nucleotides read TGTGCCAGCAGCACGGGCCTGAACCGGGCTAATGAAAAACTGTTTTTT. Amino acids: CASSTGLNRANEKLFF. The chain couples TRBV5-6 to TRBJ1-4, with unresolved D. Per germline, CDR1 SGHDT and CDR2 YYEEEE. Trimming shortened V by 4 bases and J by 3 bases, and 16 bases separated the two germline ends. CDR3 size: 16 residues.